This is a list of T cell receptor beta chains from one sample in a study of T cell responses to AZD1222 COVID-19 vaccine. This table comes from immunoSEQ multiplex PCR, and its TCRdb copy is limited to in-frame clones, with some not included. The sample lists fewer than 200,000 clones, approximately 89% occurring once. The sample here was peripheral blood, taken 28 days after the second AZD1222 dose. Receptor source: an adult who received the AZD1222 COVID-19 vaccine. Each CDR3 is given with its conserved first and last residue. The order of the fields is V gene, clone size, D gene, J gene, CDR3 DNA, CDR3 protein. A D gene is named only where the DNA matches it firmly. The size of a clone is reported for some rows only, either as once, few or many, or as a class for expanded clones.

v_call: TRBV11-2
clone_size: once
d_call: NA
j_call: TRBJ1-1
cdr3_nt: TGTGCCAGCAGCTTAGAAACGGCAGGAGTTCGAACTGAAGCTTTCTTT
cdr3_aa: CASSLETAGVRTEAFF

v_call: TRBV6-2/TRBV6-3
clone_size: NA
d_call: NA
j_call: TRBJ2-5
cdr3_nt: TGTGCCAGCAGTAAGCTAGCGAGAGAGACCCAGTACTTC
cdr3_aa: CASSKLARETQYF

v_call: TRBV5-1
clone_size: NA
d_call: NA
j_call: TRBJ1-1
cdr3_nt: TGCGCCAGCAGCTTGGTAGCTATGAACACTGAAGCTTTCTTT
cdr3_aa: CASSLVAMNTEAFF

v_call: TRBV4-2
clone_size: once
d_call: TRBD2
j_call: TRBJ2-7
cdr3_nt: TGTGCCAGCAGCCAAGATCAGCGGGGGGTCTACGAGCAGTACTTC
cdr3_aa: CASSQDQRGVYEQYF

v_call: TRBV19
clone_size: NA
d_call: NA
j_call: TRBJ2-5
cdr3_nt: TGTGCCAGTAGTATACAGGGAGGAGAGACCCAGTACTTC
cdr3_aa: CASSIQGGETQYF

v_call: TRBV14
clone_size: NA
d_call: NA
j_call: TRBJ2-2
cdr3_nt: TGTGCCAGCAGCCAAGAAGGGAACACCGGGGAGCTGTTTTTT
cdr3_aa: CASSQEGNTGELFF

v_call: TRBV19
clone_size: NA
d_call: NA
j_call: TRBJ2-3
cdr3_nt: TGTGCCAGTAGTATAGTCCCCGCGGTCACAGATACGCAGTATTTT
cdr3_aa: CASSIVPAVTDTQYF

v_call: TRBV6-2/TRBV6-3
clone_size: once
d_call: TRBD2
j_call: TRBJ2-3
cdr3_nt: TGTGCCAGCAGTCGGACTAGCGGGCCCGTCCTCGATACGCAGTATTTT
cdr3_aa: CASSRTSGPVLDTQYF

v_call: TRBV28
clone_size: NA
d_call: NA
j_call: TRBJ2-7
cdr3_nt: TGTGCCAGCACTCCGTACGCACAGAATTACGAGCAGTACTTC
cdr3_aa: CASTPYAQNYEQYF

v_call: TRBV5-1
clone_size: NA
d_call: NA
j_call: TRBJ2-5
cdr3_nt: TGCGCCAGCAGCCCACACGGAATCGGGGCAGAGACCCAGTACTTC
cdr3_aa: CASSPHGIGAETQYF

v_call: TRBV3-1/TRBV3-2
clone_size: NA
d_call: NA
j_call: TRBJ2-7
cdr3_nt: TGTGCCAGCAGCCAAGATTTACAGGGTCCATTTGGATACGAGCAGTACTTC
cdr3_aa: CASSQDLQGPFGYEQYF

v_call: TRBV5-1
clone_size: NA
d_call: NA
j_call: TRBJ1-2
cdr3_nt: TGCGCCAGCAGCTTGGAAAGGGGAATCTATGGCTACACCTTC
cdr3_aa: CASSLERGIYGYTF

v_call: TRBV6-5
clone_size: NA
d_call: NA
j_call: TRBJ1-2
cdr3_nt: TGTGCCAGCAGGGAGGGACCTAACTATGGCTACACCTTC
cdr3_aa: CASREGPNYGYTF

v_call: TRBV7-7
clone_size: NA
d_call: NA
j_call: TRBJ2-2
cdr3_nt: TGTGCTAGCAGCCCCCTGGCAGGGCCCTACACCGGGGAGCTGTTTTTT
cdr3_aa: CASSPLAGPYTGELFF

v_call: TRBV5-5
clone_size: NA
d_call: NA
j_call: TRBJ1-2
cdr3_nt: TGTGCCAGCAGCTTGGGGGGCCAGATCTATGGCTACACCTTC
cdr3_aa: CASSLGGQIYGYTF

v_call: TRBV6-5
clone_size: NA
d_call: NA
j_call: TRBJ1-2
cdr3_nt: TGTGCCAGCAGTTACGGGCAGCTGCACTATGGCTACACCTTC
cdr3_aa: CASSYGQLHYGYTF

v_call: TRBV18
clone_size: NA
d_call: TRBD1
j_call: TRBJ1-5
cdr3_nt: TGTGCCAGCTCCCTATACGACAGGGGTCAGCCCCAGCATTTT
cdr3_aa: CASSLYDRGQPQHF

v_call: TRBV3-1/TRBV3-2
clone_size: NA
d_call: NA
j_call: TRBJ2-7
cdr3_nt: TGTGCCAGCAGCCTGACCGGGGTAAAATACGAGCAGTACTTC
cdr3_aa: CASSLTGVKYEQYF

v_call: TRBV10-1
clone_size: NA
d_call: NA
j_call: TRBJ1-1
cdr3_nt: TGCGCCAGCACGGACGGACTGAACACTGAAGCTTTCTTT
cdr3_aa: CASTDGLNTEAFF

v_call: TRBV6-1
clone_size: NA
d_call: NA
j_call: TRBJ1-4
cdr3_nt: TGTGCCAGCAGTGATAGGGGGGAAACTAATGAAAAACTGTTTTTT
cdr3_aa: CASSDRGETNEKLFF

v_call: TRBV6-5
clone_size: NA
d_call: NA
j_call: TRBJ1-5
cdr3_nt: TGTGCCAGCAGTTTGTCTAGCAATCAGCCCCAGCATTTT
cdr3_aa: CASSLSSNQPQHF

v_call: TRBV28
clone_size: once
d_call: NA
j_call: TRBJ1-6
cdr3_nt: TGTGCCAGCACCCCTGGAACGAATAATTCACCCCTCCACTTT
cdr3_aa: CASTPGTNNSPLHF

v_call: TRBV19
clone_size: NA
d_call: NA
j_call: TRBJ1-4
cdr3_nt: TGTGCCAGTAGTTCTGGTCCGGGGGTGTATGAAAAACTGTTTTTT
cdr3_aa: CASSSGPGVYEKLFF

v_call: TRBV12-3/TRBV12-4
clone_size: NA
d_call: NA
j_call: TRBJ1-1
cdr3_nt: TGTGCCAGCAGCAACACAGGGAGCACTGAAGCTTTCTTT
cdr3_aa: CASSNTGSTEAFF